The 3 T cell receptor beta chains below all came from one sample that was sequenced in a study of read filtering for tumor transcriptome and immune sequencing (dated by TCRdb to the early 2020s). This sample was sequenced with an Illumina HiSeq 4000. Starting from 350 to 500 ng RNA, TCR libraries were constructed with the Immunoverse kit using molecular barcoded adaptors that cover the alpha/delta and beta/gamma chains. In TCRdb, the public reads were trimmed at Q25 with fastp and aligned with MiXCR, with productive beta chains retained. Under each unique CDR3 protein, matching rows form one entry showing the most common genes and DNA. Here the sample has 42,000 or so distinct CDR3 sequences; roughly 12% occur a single time. Over 25% of the sample is in the top ten clones. Sequencing input: a population of CD138-negative cells sorted from bone marrow. In light of the paper, this sample's cell subset or site label describes: bone marrow mononuclear cells depleted of CD138+ plasma/myeloma cells by negative magnetic selection. All receptors derive from a donor at least 40 years old with multiple myeloma.

This clonotype appeared many times. The chain uses TRBV20-1 and TRBJ1-2; D is unresolved. The ends were cut back, 1 base at V and 1 base at J, with 7 bases in the middle. This CDR3 has 13 residues. The germline V gene has CDR1 DFQATT and CDR2 SNEGSKA (reference sequence). The CDR3 DNA sequence: TGCAGTGCTAGAGCGGGCAGTAACTATGGCTACACCTTC. It translates to CSARAGSNYGYTF.

This clonotype has a count of ten or more. This chain links TRBV2 with TRBJ2-6; tentative D call: TRBD1 (6 bases). Germline V CDR1 and CDR2: SNHLY, FYNNEI. CDR3 size: 16 residues. Trimming stripped 6 bases from V and 0 bases from J, with 12 bases between. CDR3 in DNA: TGTGCCAGCAGGACCGGGACACCCTCTGGGGCCAACGTCCTGACTTTC. It specifies CASRTGTPSGANVLTF.

There are many counts of this clonotype. The chain combines TRBV6-2 or TRBV6-3 with TRBJ1-5; TRBD1 might be the D (5 bases). Looked up from germline, CDR1 is MNHEY and CDR2 is SVGEGT. V lost 8 bases and J 1 base, leaving 12 bases between the germline ends. The CDR3 has 14 residues. CDR3 sequence reads: CASRGILSNQPQHF. DNA for the CDR3: TGTGCCAGCCGGGGGATACTCAGCAATCAGCCCCAGCATTTT.